The 3 T cell receptor beta chains in this list originate from one sample, sequenced in a study of cytomegalovirus exposure and HLA in healthy donors. With 60 Vbeta and 13 Jbeta primers, the PCR was carried out. Here immunoSEQ multiplex PCR was the method, and the copy in TCRdb shows in-frame clones only, minus some. The repertoire holds fewer than 100,000 clones, roughly three quarters seen once, with 6% to 8.5% in the top ten. Sample: PBMCs. These TCRs come from a female donor in good health and CMV-seronegative.

The sample holds one count of this clone. The chain joins TRBV7-3 to TRBJ1-5, with D tentatively TRBD1 (6 bases). The CDR3 spans 15 residues. Germline V gene sequence: CDR1 SGHTA, CDR2 FQGTGA. V was trimmed by 0 bases and J by 8 bases, leaving 14 bases between them. CDR3 protein: CASSLTGGAGEPQHF. CDR3 coding DNA: TGTGCCAGCAGCTTAACTGGGGGGGCAGGGGAGCCCCAGCATTTT.

The chain has TRBV9 and TRBJ1-2, with 9 nucleotides matching TRBD1. Germline V gene sequence: CDR1 SGDLS, CDR2 YYNGEE. This CDR3 has 17 amino acids. J was trimmed by 0 bases and V by 5 bases; bases with no gene match: 11. The CDR3 spells CASRAGTGILANYGYTF. The CDR3 nucleotides are TGTGCCAGCAGGGCCGGGACAGGGATTTTAGCTAACTATGGCTACACCTTC.

V is TRBV10-3 and J is TRBJ2-1; 9 bases fit TRBD1. V trimming: 5 bases; J trimming: 5 bases; junction bases outside the gene matches: 7. This CDR3 has 15 amino acids. Germline V CDR1 and CDR2: ENHRY, SYGVKD. The CDR3 region has the DNA TGTGCCATCAGTACGACAGGGGGGAGGGACAATGAGCAGTTCTTC. Its protein product is CAISTTGGRDNEQFF.